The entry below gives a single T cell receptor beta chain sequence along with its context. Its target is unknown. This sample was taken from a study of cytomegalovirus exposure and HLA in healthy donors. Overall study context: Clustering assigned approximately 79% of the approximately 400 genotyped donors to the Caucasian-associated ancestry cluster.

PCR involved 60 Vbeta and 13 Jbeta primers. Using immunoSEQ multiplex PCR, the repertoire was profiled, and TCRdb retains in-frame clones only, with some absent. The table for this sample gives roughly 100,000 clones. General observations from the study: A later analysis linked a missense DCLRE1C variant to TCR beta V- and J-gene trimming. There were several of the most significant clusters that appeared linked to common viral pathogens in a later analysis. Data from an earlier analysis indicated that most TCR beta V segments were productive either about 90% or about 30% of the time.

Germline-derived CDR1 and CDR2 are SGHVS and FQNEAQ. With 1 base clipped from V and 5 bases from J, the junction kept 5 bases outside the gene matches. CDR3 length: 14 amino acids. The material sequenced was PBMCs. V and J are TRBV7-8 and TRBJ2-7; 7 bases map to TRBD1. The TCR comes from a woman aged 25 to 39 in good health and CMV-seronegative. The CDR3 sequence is CASSLVTGVNEQYF. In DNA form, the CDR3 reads TGTGCCAGCAGCTTAGTTACAGGGGTTAACGAGCAGTACTTC.